Below, one T cell receptor (beta chain) is given with its context. As yet, its antigen is unknown. Germline loops: CDR1 SGHRS, CDR2 YFSETQ. J lost 1 base, V lost 4 bases, and 4 bases had no gene match. The CDR3 sequence is 16 residues long. These data are taken from a study of tumor and adjacent non-tumor tissue in lung cancer. Whole-study context: Patients were aged about 30 to 76, roughly nine men and about 5 women, stage I to III. Study-wide points: In normal lung, the top 100 clones were significantly more dominant than in tumor.

Three rounds of nested PCR, following a modified ARM-PCR protocol, produced the TCRbeta library. Each CDR3 protein gets one entry after TCRdb re-called the multiplex PCR reads with MiXCR. The table has over 110,000 distinct CDR3 sequences, roughly 66% seen once. This sample's RNA came from whole unsorted tissue. Sequencing was done on a sample of lung tumor tissue. The rearrangement links TRBV5-1 to TRBJ2-2; 10 bases line up with TRBD2. This receptor was identified in a man in his 60s with small cell lung cancer. CDR3 amino acids: CASSTRTSGNTGELFF. The CDR3 nucleotides are TGCGCCAGCAGCACTCGGACTAGCGGGAACACCGGGGAGCTGTTTTTT. The variable domain in full, with the rest retrieved from reference TRBV5-1 and TRBJ2-2, is KAGVTQTPRYLIKTRGQQVTLSCSPISGHRSVSWYQQTPGQGLQFLFEYFSETQRNKGNFPGRFSGRQFSNSRSEMNVSTLELGDSALYLCASSTRTSGNTGELFFGEGSRLTVL.